These T cell receptor beta chains were read from a single sample in a study of T cells in localized non-small cell lung cancer. Produced via immunoSEQ multiplex PCR; TCRdb's table is partial and in-frame only. The sample records about 40,000 clones, around 86% being singletons. This specimen consisted of peripheral blood mononuclear cells, obtained before any cancer treatment. These receptors originate from a male donor aged 60 or over with stage II lung adenocarcinoma. Both conserved end residues are part of each CDR3. The D gene is left open where the match is weak. Clone size is not always given. Where it is, it says once, few, many or a class for expanded clones.

D gene: -; J gene: TRBJ1-2; clone size: -; V gene: TRBV10-3; CDR3 DNA: TGTGCCACCAGCCTCGCTGCGGACTATGGCTACACCTTC; CDR3 protein: CATSLAADYGYTF
D gene: TRBD1; J gene: TRBJ1-2; clone size: -; V gene: TRBV6-5; CDR3 DNA: TGTGCCAGCAGTACTGCAGGGGGCGGGGATGGCTACACCTTC; CDR3 protein: CASSTAGGGDGYTF
D gene: -; J gene: TRBJ1-1; clone size: -; V gene: TRBV6-5; CDR3 DNA: TGTGCCAGCAGTTACGGCGGGACACTGAACACTGAAGCTTTCTTT; CDR3 protein: CASSYGGTLNTEAFF
D gene: -; J gene: TRBJ2-2; clone size: -; V gene: TRBV9; CDR3 DNA: TGTGCCAGCAGCGTAGAGGGGGGGAACACCGGGGAGCTGTTTTTT; CDR3 protein: CASSVEGGNTGELFF
D gene: TRBD1; J gene: TRBJ2-3; clone size: -; V gene: TRBV7-9; CDR3 DNA: TGTGCCAGCAGCTTTTCAGGACAGGGGAGAGATACGCAGTATTTT; CDR3 protein: CASSFSGQGRDTQYF
D gene: TRBD2; J gene: TRBJ2-7; clone size: -; V gene: TRBV7-2; CDR3 DNA: TGTGCCAGCAGCGACATGGGACTAGCGCCCCGGAGCGAGCAGTACTTC; CDR3 protein: CASSDMGLAPRSEQYF
D gene: -; J gene: TRBJ1-1; clone size: -; V gene: TRBV6-5; CDR3 DNA: TGTGCCAGCAGTTACTCGGACTCAAACACTGAAGCTTTCTTT; CDR3 protein: CASSYSDSNTEAFF
D gene: -; J gene: TRBJ2-1; clone size: -; V gene: TRBV7-2; CDR3 DNA: TGTGCCAGCAGCTTAGTAGCGCCAAGCTCCTACAATGAGCAGTTCTTC; CDR3 protein: CASSLVAPSSYNEQFF
D gene: TRBD2; J gene: TRBJ2-5; clone size: -; V gene: TRBV7-7; CDR3 DNA: TGTGCCAGCAGCTCGGGACTAGCGGGGAACCAAGAGACCCAGTACTTC; CDR3 protein: CASSSGLAGNQETQYF
D gene: -; J gene: TRBJ1-1; clone size: -; V gene: TRBV11-3; CDR3 DNA: TGTGCCAGCAGCTTAGGAGGGGCCACTGAAGCTTTCTTT; CDR3 protein: CASSLGGATEAFF
D gene: -; J gene: TRBJ1-1; clone size: medium-sized; V gene: TRBV29-1; CDR3 DNA: TGCAGCGTTGAAGGGGGGCCCAAGACTGAAGCTTTCTTT; CDR3 protein: CSVEGGPKTEAFF
D gene: -; J gene: TRBJ2-3; clone size: -; V gene: TRBV5-6; CDR3 DNA: TGTGCCAGCAGCTTTAACTCGGATACGCAGTATTTT; CDR3 protein: CASSFNSDTQYF
D gene: -; J gene: TRBJ1-1; clone size: -; V gene: TRBV30; CDR3 DNA: TGTGCCTGGAGTAGGGGGGGCATAAGGACTGAAGCTTTCTTT; CDR3 protein: CAWSRGGIRTEAFF
D gene: -; J gene: TRBJ1-2; clone size: -; V gene: TRBV27; CDR3 DNA: TGTGCCAGCAGTTTATTGGGGGAGCTGAACTATGGCTACACCTTC; CDR3 protein: CASSLLGELNYGYTF
D gene: TRBD1; J gene: TRBJ1-2; clone size: -; V gene: TRBV6-5; CDR3 DNA: TGTGCCAGCAGGCCGGGACAGATAATCTATGGCTACACCTTC; CDR3 protein: CASRPGQIIYGYTF
D gene: -; J gene: TRBJ1-2; clone size: -; V gene: TRBV6-5; CDR3 DNA: TGTGCCAGCGGCACACAGGTCTATGGCTACACCTTC; CDR3 protein: CASGTQVYGYTF
D gene: -; J gene: TRBJ1-1; clone size: -; V gene: TRBV7-2; CDR3 DNA: TGTGCCACCTCTAGGTGGGGGGGGCAGGACACTGAAGCTTTCTTT; CDR3 protein: CATSRWGGQDTEAFF
D gene: -; J gene: TRBJ2-7; clone size: once; V gene: TRBV7-2; CDR3 DNA: TGTGCCAGCAGGCCGAATTCGGACAGACTTTCCTACGAGCAGTACTTC; CDR3 protein: CASRPNSDRLSYEQYF
D gene: TRBD2; J gene: TRBJ2-2; clone size: -; V gene: TRBV9; CDR3 DNA: TGTGCCAGCAGCGTGGGGACTAGGAGTCGCGGGGAGCTGTTTTTT; CDR3 protein: CASSVGTRSRGELFF
D gene: -; J gene: TRBJ1-4; clone size: few; V gene: TRBV30; CDR3 DNA: TGTGCCTGGACAGGTGGTGAAAAACTGTTTTTT; CDR3 protein: CAWTGGEKLFF
D gene: -; J gene: TRBJ1-6; clone size: -; V gene: TRBV5-4; CDR3 DNA: TGTGCCAGCAGCTTCCAGGGATCTAATTCACCCCTCCACTTT; CDR3 protein: CASSFQGSNSPLHF
D gene: TRBD1; J gene: TRBJ1-1; clone size: once; V gene: TRBV13; CDR3 DNA: TGTGCCAGCAGCTTAGTGAGGACAGGGTACAACACTGAAGCTTTCTTT; CDR3 protein: CASSLVRTGYNTEAFF
D gene: -; J gene: TRBJ1-2; clone size: once; V gene: TRBV6-5; CDR3 DNA: TGTGCCAGCAGCCTGATGGGGGGGAATTATGGCTACACCTTC; CDR3 protein: CASSLMGGNYGYTF
D gene: TRBD1; J gene: TRBJ2-7; clone size: -; V gene: TRBV5-1; CDR3 DNA: TGCGCCAGCAGCAATATACAGGGGATGGTCTTC; CDR3 protein: CASSNIQGMVF
D gene: TRBD2; J gene: TRBJ2-2; clone size: -; V gene: TRBV15; CDR3 DNA: TGTGCCACCAGCAGAGAGGGAGCGGGATCCGGGGAGCTGTTTTTT; CDR3 protein: CATSREGAGSGELFF
D gene: TRBD2; J gene: TRBJ2-2; clone size: -; V gene: TRBV30; CDR3 DNA: TGTGCCTGGAGTTCTGTAGCGGGAGACACCGGGGAGCTGTTTTTT; CDR3 protein: CAWSSVAGDTGELFF
D gene: TRBD1; J gene: TRBJ1-1; clone size: -; V gene: TRBV29-1; CDR3 DNA: TGCAGCGTTGAAGAGACAGGGGGCGCGAACACTGAAGCTTTCTTT; CDR3 protein: CSVEETGGANTEAFF
D gene: -; J gene: TRBJ2-7; clone size: -; V gene: TRBV7-2; CDR3 DNA: TGTGCCAGCAGCGCCGGGCGGACCACCTACGAGCAGTACTTC; CDR3 protein: CASSAGRTTYEQYF
D gene: -; J gene: TRBJ1-5; clone size: -; V gene: TRBV2; CDR3 DNA: TGTGCCAGCAGACTCAGGGGTAGCAATCAGCCCCAGCATTTT; CDR3 protein: CASRLRGSNQPQHF
D gene: -; J gene: TRBJ2-5; clone size: -; V gene: TRBV4-3; CDR3 DNA: TGCGCCAGCAGCCAAGTATGGTCGGCGGGAGAGACCCAGTACTTC; CDR3 protein: CASSQVWSAGETQYF
D gene: -; J gene: TRBJ2-1; clone size: -; V gene: TRBV5-1; CDR3 DNA: TGCGCCAGCAGTTCGTCCCCGACTGGCTACAATGAGCAGTTCTTC; CDR3 protein: CASSSSPTGYNEQFF
D gene: -; J gene: TRBJ1-2; clone size: -; V gene: TRBV28; CDR3 DNA: TGTGCCAGCAGCCAAGGGGGGCGCTCTGGCTACACCTTC; CDR3 protein: CASSQGGRSGYTF
D gene: -; J gene: TRBJ2-3; clone size: -; V gene: TRBV30; CDR3 DNA: TGTGCCTGGGGGGAAAGGTATTTT; CDR3 protein: CAWGERYF
D gene: -; J gene: TRBJ2-1; clone size: -; V gene: TRBV19; CDR3 DNA: TGTGCCAGTAGTCTCCATGACTCGACGGGAAAGCAGTTCTTC; CDR3 protein: CASSLHDSTGKQFF
D gene: TRBD1; J gene: TRBJ1-1; clone size: -; V gene: TRBV30; CDR3 DNA: TGTGCCTTGGTACAGGGGGGAAACACTGAAGCTTTCTTT; CDR3 protein: CALVQGGNTEAFF
D gene: -; J gene: TRBJ2-7; clone size: -; V gene: TRBV27; CDR3 DNA: TGTGCCAGCAGTTCGGGTCCGCCTTCCTACGAGCAGTACTTC; CDR3 protein: CASSSGPPSYEQYF
D gene: TRBD2; J gene: TRBJ2-1; clone size: -; V gene: TRBV30; CDR3 DNA: TGTGCCCGGGGGGGGAGGGCCAGTAATGAGCAGTTCTTC; CDR3 protein: CARGGRASNEQFF
D gene: TRBD2; J gene: TRBJ2-7; clone size: -; V gene: TRBV6-6; CDR3 DNA: TGTGCCAGCAGTCCCCCCGGGGGGGACGGCCTACGAGGGCAGTACTTC; CDR3 protein: CASSPPGGDGLRGQYF
D gene: TRBD2; J gene: TRBJ2-1; clone size: -; V gene: TRBV5-5; CDR3 DNA: TGTGCCAGCAGTCCCGGGACTAGGTACAATGAGCAGTTCTTC; CDR3 protein: CASSPGTRYNEQFF
D gene: -; J gene: TRBJ2-1; clone size: -; V gene: TRBV2; CDR3 DNA: TGTGCCAGCAGTGAGTCGGCGATCGGGCAGTTCTTC; CDR3 protein: CASSESAIGQFF
D gene: TRBD1; J gene: TRBJ2-5; clone size: -; V gene: TRBV7-6; CDR3 DNA: TGTGCCAGAAGCACCAGGGGGCAGGATGAAGAGACCCAGTACTTC; CDR3 protein: CARSTRGQDEETQYF
D gene: -; J gene: TRBJ1-1; clone size: -; V gene: TRBV27; CDR3 DNA: TGTGCCAGCAGTTTCCGGGACACGATGAACACTGAAGCTTTCTTT; CDR3 protein: CASSFRDTMNTEAFF
D gene: -; J gene: TRBJ1-5; clone size: -; V gene: TRBV19; CDR3 DNA: TGTGCCAGTAGCCCCGACCGGGCCGATAATCAGCCCCAGCATTTT; CDR3 protein: CASSPDRADNQPQHF
D gene: -; J gene: TRBJ2-3; clone size: -; V gene: TRBV28; CDR3 DNA: TGTGCCAGCAAGCAGGTCGGTGCAGATACGCAGTATTTT; CDR3 protein: CASKQVGADTQYF
D gene: -; J gene: TRBJ1-5; clone size: -; V gene: TRBV6-1; CDR3 DNA: TGTGCCAGCAGTGAATATAGCAATCAGCCCCAGCATTTT; CDR3 protein: CASSEYSNQPQHF
D gene: -; J gene: TRBJ2-1; clone size: -; V gene: TRBV29-1; CDR3 DNA: TGCAGCGCACTACTAGCCCCAAGGGATGAGCAGTTCTTC; CDR3 protein: CSALLAPRDEQFF
D gene: -; J gene: TRBJ1-1; clone size: -; V gene: TRBV7-9; CDR3 DNA: TGTGCCAGCAGCTTAGGTGGGACGGTCCCCGAAGCTTTCTTT; CDR3 protein: CASSLGGTVPEAFF
D gene: TRBD2; J gene: TRBJ2-1; clone size: -; V gene: TRBV5-6; CDR3 DNA: TGTGCCAGCTTCTCCGTGGGGCTAGCGGGAACCTATGAGCAGTTCTTC; CDR3 protein: CASFSVGLAGTYEQFF